The 13 T cell receptor beta chains below all came from one sample that was sequenced in a study of CD8 T cells in Susac syndrome. Reverse transcription of roughly 0.5 to 1 ug RNA used random hexamers. TCRdb fed the immunoSEQ multiplex PCR reads into MiXCR, producing one record per CDR3 protein. In the table there are 150,000 to 200,000 distinct CDR3 sequences, approximately 96% of which are singletons. Sequencing input: CD4+ T cells from PBMCs. All receptors come from a human donor in good health.

The gene calls are TRBV6-2 or TRBV6-3 and TRBJ2-1; D perhaps matches TRBD2 (6 bases). This CDR3 is built from 14 residues. Germline V gene lookup returns CDR1 MNHEY and CDR2 SVGEGT. Trimming took 8 bases from V and 2 from J, leaving 13 bases between them. The CDR3 region has the DNA TGTGCCAGCTGGGAGGCAAGGACCTACAATGAGCAGTTCTTC. Translated, it gives CASWEARTYNEQFF.

The rearrangement joins TRBV29-1 to TRBJ1-1; TRBD1 matches at 7 bases. Germline CDR1 SQVTM, CDR2 ANQGSEA. Trimming at V came to 2 bases and at J to 4 bases, leaving 7 bases not matched to a gene. The CDR3 is 14 amino acids. The CDR3 nucleotides read TGCAGCGTTGAATTAGGGGGCAAGAGCACTGAAGCTTTCTTT. Protein product: CSVELGGKSTEAFF.

The chain employs TRBV11-2 and TRBJ2-3; D perhaps matches TRBD1 (6 bases). Trimming removed 5 bases at V and 6 bases at J, with 15 bases between. The CDR3 has 14 amino acids. CDR1 SGHAT and CDR2 FQNNGV come from the germline V gene. CDR3 sequence: CASSPDSRSDTQYF. In DNA, the CDR3 is TGTGCCAGCAGCCCGGACAGCCGATCTGATACGCAGTATTTT.

The J gene is TRBJ1-2, the V gene TRBV20-1; tentative D call: TRBD1 (6 bases). V was cut by 5 bases and J by 5 bases, with 15 bases left in between. Germline loops: CDR1 DFQATT, CDR2 SNEGSKA (reference sequence). The CDR3 totals 13 residues. CDR3 DNA sequence: TGCAGTGCTCATATTACGGGACAATATGGCTACACCTTC. Translation gives CSAHITGQYGYTF.

V and J are TRBV9 and TRBJ1-1; D is ambiguous. With 0 bases removed from V and 0 bases from J, the gap between germline ends came to 9 bases. There are 15 residues in the CDR3. Germline CDR1 reads SGDLS; CDR2 reads YYNGEE. Here the CDR3 DNA reads TGTGCCAGCAGCGTAGATGGCTCCTTGAACACTGAAGCTTTCTTT. The encoded protein is CASSVDGSLNTEAFF.

CDR3 coding DNA: TGTGCCAGCAGTTACCCAGGGCAAGGCTACACCTTC. This codes for CASSYPGQGYTF. The chain couples TRBV6-5 to TRBJ1-2; D might be TRBD1 (5 bases). The V end was cut by 2 bases, the J end by 8 bases, with 9 bases between. CDR1 MNHEY and CDR2 SVGAGI come from the germline V gene. This CDR3 has 12 amino acids.

The chain uses TRBV6-6 and TRBJ2-7, with TRBD1 as a possible D gene (7 bases). Germline V gene data show CDR1 as MNHNY and CDR2 as SVGAGI (reference sequence). The CDR3 sequence is 13 residues long. Trimming shortened V by 4 bases and J by 7 bases, and 14 bases separated the two germline ends. The DNA of the CDR3 is TGTGCCAGCAGTTCCCGACAGGGAGGAGAGCAGTACTTC. It is translated as CASSSRQGGEQYF.

This rearrangement joins TRBV12-3 or TRBV12-4 to TRBJ1-2, with TRBD1 identical over 7 bases. The trim removed 6 bases at V and 7 bases at J, leaving 8 bases unmatched. CDR3 length: 13 amino acids. CDR3 region: CASSPGGVGGYTF. In nucleotides, the CDR3 is TGTGCCAGCAGCCCAGGGGGGGTTGGTGGCTACACCTTC.

The rearrangement uses TRBV27 and TRBJ1-6; 8 bases match TRBD1. The CDR3 is 14 residues long. V trimming: 4 bases; J trimming: 7 bases; junction bases outside the gene matches: 3. Germline CDR1 and CDR2: MNHEY and SMNVEV (reference sequence). CDR3 nucleotides: TGTGCCAGCAGTTCGTGGACAGGGAATTCACCCCTCCACTTT. Amino acid sequence: CASSSWTGNSPLHF.

This chain connects TRBV15 to TRBJ1-5; no clear D gene. CDR3 size: 14 residues. Germline loops: CDR1 LNHNV, CDR2 YYDKDF (reference sequence). Trimming cost V 0 bases and J 3 bases, with 6 bases left between them. For the CDR3, the DNA is TGTGCCACCAGCAGAGAGAGGGCCAATCAGCCCCAGCATTTT. It translates to CATSRERANQPQHF.

The CDR3: CASRSSGGNTDTQYF. For the CDR3, the DNA is TGTGCCAGCAGGTCTAGCGGGGGCAACACAGATACGCAGTATTTT. The chain employs TRBV6-6 and TRBJ2-3; TRBD2 aligns across 10 bases. Trimming at V came to 6 bases and at J to 2 bases, leaving 5 bases not matched to a gene. Germline V lookup: CDR1 MNHNY, CDR2 SVGAGI (reference sequence). The CDR3 runs to 15 residues.

This clonotype was found a few times. The chain couples TRBV4-2 to TRBJ2-7, with D uncertain. Trimming pared 0 bases from V and 2 bases from J, leaving 8 bases between. This CDR3 has 14 amino acids. CDR1 and CDR2 (germline): LGHNA, YNFKEQ. CDR3 sequence (DNA): TGTGCCAGCAGCCAAGATGGGGTAGCCTACGAGCAGTACTTC. Its translation is CASSQDGVAYEQYF.

The chain combines TRBV27 with TRBJ2-5; no firm D call. Germline CDR1 is MNHEY and CDR2 is SMNVEV (reference sequence). The CDR3 spans 13 residues. V was pared by 6 bases and J by 2 bases, with 10 bases between. CDR3 sequence: CASSLIGQETQYF. As DNA, the CDR3 is TGTGCCAGCAGCCTGATAGGACAAGAGACCCAGTACTTC.